This TCR beta chain was sequenced during a study of spatial heterogeneity in lung cancer. A few counts support this clonotype. The germline V and J ends were trimmed by 9 bases and 9 bases, with 18 bases remaining between them. The CDR3 is 14 residues long. The germline CDR1 and CDR2 sequences are MNHEY and SVGAGI. TCRdb re-analysed the 5' RACE reads in MiXCR, keeping a single row per CDR3 protein. The sample includes fewer than 20,000 distinct CDR3 sequences, around 19% of them seen just once. As for time point: sample taken at primary tumor resection. Unsorted tumor, nontumor lung tissue or cryopreserved PBMC supplied the whole RNA.

The sequencing here drew on PBMCs, taken at surgery. The source of this sequence is a male donor with early-stage non-small cell lung cancer. This rearrangement joins TRBV6-5 to TRBJ1-6, with D perhaps TRBD1 (5 bases). CDR3 DNA: TGTGCCAGTTTCGGGACTCTTTCACGTTCACCCCTCCACTTT. Residues: CASFGTLSRSPLHF.